This TCR beta chain is from a study of blood T cell repertoires in COVID-19 (dated by TCRdb to about 2020). As for the study more broadly: Samples covering the acute and convalescent phases of COVID-19 were provided by collaborators in the United States, Italy and Spain. The prospective study material was composed of cDNA or gDNA derived from T cells, B-cell-depleted T cells, or PBMCs. Subjects who had been exposed to COVID-19, were actively infected with it, or had recovered from it provided the deeply sampled blood TCRbeta repertoires that made up the dataset. The repertoires were released in a freely available public database intended as a resource for research on the immune response to SARS-CoV-2. The samples were drawn from the first 160 participants of the ongoing ImmuneRACE study and from more than 1,000 subjects provided by 6 global collaborators. Sample metadata almost always included a de-identified subject ID, COVID-19 status, age in years and sex. HLA class I and class II types, where available, came from metadata supplied by the sample provider rather than from assay-based typing.

The germline V gene supplies CDR1 MGHDK and CDR2 SYGVNS. V sheds 3 bases and J sheds 1 base, leaving 12 bases between their ends. The CDR3 sequence holds 15 residues, the cysteine and phenylalanine included. The kept DNA is CDR3 alone, 45 bases in frame from the first base. This clone was counted once. The clone's antigen remains unknown. Per-nucleotide qualities are absent, and no much larger clonotype sits a single base away. General study outcomes and caveats: Clinical and demographic metadata were provided uncurated, with the amount varying by source and participant.

One collaborating source in Seattle enrolled patients during active infection and followed them longitudinally through the course of disease. Whole blood was collected in K2EDTA tubes by collaborating institutions according to the institutions' own protocols. For TCRbeta analysis, collaborators shipped samples in one of three forms: frozen whole blood, isolated PBMCs, or DNA extracted from either of those sample types. TCRbeta CDR3 regions were amplified from genomic DNA using the immunoSEQ Assay, a bias-controlled multiplex PCR. The original pipeline was this. Within the assay, amplification of reference gene primers was used to estimate how many nucleated cells each sample contained. To quantify the absolute abundance of each unique TCRbeta CDR3 rearrangement, sequence reads were collapsed and filtered. For each sample, productive Simpson clonality was calculated as the square root of Simpson's diversity index across productive rearrangements. TCRdb retrieved this table from immuneACCESS and kept in-frame rearrangements only. Not all clones are present; in checked studies, unresolved V genes account for under half, and no reason is known for the remainder. D and trimming come from the DNA, and the V and J calls and clone size come from that table. This sample has some 320,000 clones in its table, and about 90% of those were observed once. Together, the top ten hold roughly 11% of the sample.

The specimen was peripheral blood. The chain is encoded by TRBV25-1 joined to TRBJ1-1; a confident D gene designation cannot be given. This clonotype was obtained from a woman under 40 with COVID-19, enrolled during active disease. In nucleotide form, the sequence is TGTGCCAGCAGTGACTTTGGAGGCCGGAACACTGAAGCTTTCTTT. It is translated as CASSDFGGRNTEAFF.